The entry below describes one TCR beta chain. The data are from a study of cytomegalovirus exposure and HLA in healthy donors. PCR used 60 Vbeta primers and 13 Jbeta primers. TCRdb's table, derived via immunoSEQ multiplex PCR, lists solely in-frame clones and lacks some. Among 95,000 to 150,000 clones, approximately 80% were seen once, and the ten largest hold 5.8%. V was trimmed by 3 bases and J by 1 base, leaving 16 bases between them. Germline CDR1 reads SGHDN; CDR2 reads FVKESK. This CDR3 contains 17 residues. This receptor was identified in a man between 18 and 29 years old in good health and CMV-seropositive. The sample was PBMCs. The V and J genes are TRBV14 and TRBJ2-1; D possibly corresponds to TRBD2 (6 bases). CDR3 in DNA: TGTGCCAGCAGCCACTCACCGGGACTTCCGTCCTACAATGAGCAGTTCTTC. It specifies CASSHSPGLPSYNEQFF.